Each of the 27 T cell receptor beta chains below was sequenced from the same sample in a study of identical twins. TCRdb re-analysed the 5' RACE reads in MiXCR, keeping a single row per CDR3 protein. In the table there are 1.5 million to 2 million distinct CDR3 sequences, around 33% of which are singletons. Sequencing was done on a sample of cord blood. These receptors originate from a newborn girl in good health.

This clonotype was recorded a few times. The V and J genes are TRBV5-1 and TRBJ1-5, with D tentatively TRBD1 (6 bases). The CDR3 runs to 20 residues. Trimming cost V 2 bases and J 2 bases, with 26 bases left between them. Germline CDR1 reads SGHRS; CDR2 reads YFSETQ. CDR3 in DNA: TGCGCCAGCAGCTTTTCTCGCGCGTTGGGGGCCCGGTGGGGCAATCAGCCCCAGCATTTT. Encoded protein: CASSFSRALGARWGNQPQHF. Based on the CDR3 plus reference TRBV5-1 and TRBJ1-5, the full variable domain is KAGVTQTPRYLIKTRGQQVTLSCSPISGHRSVSWYQQTPGQGLQFLFEYFSETQRNKGNFPGRFSGRQFSNSRSEMNVSTLELGDSALYLCASSFSRALGARWGNQPQHFGDGTRLSIL.

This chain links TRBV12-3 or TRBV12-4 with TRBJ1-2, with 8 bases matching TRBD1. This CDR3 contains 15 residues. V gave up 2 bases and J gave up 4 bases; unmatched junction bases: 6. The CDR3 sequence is CASSLYGQGGYGYTF. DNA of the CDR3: TGTGCCAGCAGTTTATACGGACAGGGAGGCTATGGCTACACCTTC.

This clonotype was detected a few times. The CDR3 coding sequence is TGTGCCAGCAGCCCCGCCAGATTGAGCCTCGAGCAGTACTTC. Translating it yields CASSPARLSLEQYF. The chain employs TRBV9 and TRBJ2-7; no firm D call. V gave up 4 bases and J gave up 6 bases, with 17 bases separating them. Germline CDR1 SGDLS, CDR2 YYNGEE. This CDR3 is built from 14 residues.

In DNA form, the CDR3 reads TGCAGTGCTAGAGCGGGGTTGGACGGGGAGCTGTTTTTT. The encoded protein is CSARAGLDGELFF. The gene calls are TRBV20-1 and TRBJ2-2; D is perhaps TRBD2 (5 bases). The CDR3 is 13 residues long. From germline, CDR1 is DFQATT and CDR2 SNEGSKA (reference sequence). Trimming took off 1 base at V and 7 bases at J, with 10 bases between the two ends.

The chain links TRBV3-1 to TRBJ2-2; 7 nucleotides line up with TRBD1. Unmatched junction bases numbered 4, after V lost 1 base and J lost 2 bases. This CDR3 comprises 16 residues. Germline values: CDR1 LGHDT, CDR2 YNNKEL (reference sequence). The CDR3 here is CASSQVPGGNTGELFF. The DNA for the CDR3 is TGTGCCAGCAGCCAAGTTCCAGGGGGAAACACCGGGGAGCTGTTTTTT.

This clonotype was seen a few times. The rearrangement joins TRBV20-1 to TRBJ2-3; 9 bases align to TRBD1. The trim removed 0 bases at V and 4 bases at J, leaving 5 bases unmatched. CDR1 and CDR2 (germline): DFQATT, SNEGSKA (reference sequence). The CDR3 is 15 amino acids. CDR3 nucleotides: TGCAGTGCTAGAGATTGGGACAGGGTCGCAGATACGCAGTATTTT. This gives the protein CSARDWDRVADTQYF.

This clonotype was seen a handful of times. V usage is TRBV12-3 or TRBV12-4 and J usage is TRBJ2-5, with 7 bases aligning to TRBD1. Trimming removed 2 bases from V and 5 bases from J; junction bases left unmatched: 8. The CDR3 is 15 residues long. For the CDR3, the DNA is TGTGCCAGCAGTTTACCCCAGACAGGGTGGGAGACCCAGTACTTC. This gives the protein CASSLPQTGWETQYF.

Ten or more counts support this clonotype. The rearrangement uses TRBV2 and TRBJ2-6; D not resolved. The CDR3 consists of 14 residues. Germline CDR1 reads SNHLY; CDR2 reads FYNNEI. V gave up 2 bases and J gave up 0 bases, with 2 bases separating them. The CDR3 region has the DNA TGTGCCAGCAGTGAACACTCTGGGGCCAACGTCCTGACTTTC. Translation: CASSEHSGANVLTF.

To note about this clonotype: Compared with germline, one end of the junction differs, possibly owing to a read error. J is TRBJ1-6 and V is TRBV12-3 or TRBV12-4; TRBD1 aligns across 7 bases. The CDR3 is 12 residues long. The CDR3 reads CASTTGDSPPHF. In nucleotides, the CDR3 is TGTGCCAGCACCACAGGGGATTCACCCCCCCACTTT.

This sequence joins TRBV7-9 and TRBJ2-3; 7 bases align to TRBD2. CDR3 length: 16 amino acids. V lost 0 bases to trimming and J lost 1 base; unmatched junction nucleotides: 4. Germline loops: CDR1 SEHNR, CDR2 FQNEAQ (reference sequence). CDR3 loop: CASSLAASGGTDTQYF. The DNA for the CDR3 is TGTGCCAGCAGCTTAGCGGCTAGCGGAGGCACAGATACGCAGTATTTT.

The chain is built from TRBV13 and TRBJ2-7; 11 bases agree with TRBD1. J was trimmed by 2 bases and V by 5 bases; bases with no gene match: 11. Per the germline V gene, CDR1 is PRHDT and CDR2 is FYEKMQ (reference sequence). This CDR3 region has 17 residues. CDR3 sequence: CASSPFGTGGKTYEQYF. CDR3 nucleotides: TGTGCCAGCAGCCCATTCGGGACAGGGGGAAAAACCTACGAGCAGTACTTC.

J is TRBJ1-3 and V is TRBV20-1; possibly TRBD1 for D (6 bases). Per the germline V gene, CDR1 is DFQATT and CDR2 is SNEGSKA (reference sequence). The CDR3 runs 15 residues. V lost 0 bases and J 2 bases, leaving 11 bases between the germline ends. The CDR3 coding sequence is TGCAGTGCTAGAGATCCAGGACAGACTGGAAACACCATATATTTT. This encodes CSARDPGQTGNTIYF.

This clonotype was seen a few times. Here the CDR3 DNA reads TGCAGTGCTAGACCCCTCCCCAGGGGGGGCACAGATACGCAGTATTTT. Amino acids: CSARPLPRGGTDTQYF. The chain carries TRBV20-1 and TRBJ2-3, with a tentative D call TRBD1 (7 bases). The germline CDR1 and CDR2 sequences are DFQATT and SNEGSKA (reference sequence). V lost 2 bases to trimming and J lost 1 base, with 16 bases between them. The CDR3 spans 16 residues.

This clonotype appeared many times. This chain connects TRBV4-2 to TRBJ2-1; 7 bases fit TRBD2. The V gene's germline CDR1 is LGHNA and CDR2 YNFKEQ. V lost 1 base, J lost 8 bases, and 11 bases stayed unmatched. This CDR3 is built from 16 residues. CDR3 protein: CASSQAGPSGSDEQFF. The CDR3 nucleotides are TGTGCCAGCAGCCAAGCCGGGCCTAGCGGTAGCGATGAGCAGTTCTTC.

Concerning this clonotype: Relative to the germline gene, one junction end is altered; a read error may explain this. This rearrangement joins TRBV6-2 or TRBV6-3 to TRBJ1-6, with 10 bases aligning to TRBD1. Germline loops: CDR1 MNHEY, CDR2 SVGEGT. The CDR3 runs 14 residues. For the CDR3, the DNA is TGTGCCAGCAGTTATCGGACAGGGGGTTCACTCCTCCACTTT. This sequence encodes CASSYRTGGSLLHF.

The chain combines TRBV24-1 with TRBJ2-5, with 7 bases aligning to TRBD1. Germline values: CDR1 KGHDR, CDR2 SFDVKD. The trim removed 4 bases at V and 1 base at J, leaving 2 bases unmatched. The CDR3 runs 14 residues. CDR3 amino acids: CATSETGLQETQYF. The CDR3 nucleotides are TGTGCCACCAGTGAGACAGGGCTCCAAGAGACCCAGTACTTC.

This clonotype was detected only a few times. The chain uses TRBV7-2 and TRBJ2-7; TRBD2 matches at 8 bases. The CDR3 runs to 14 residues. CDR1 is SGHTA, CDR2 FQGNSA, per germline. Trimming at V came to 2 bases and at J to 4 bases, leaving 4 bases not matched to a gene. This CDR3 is CASSLQAGAYEQYF. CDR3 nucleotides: TGTGCCAGCAGCTTACAAGCGGGGGCTTACGAGCAGTACTTC.

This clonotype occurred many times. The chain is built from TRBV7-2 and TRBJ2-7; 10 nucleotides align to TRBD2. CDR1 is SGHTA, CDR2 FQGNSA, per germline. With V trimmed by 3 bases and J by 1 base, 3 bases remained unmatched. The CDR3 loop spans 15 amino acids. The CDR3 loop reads CASSLIAGGSYEQYF. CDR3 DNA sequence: TGTGCCAGCAGCTTGATAGCGGGAGGTTCCTACGAGCAGTACTTC.

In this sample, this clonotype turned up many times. CDR3 sequence reads: CSATYTDTQYF. In DNA form, the CDR3 reads TGCAGTGCTACCTACACAGATACGCAGTATTTT. J is TRBJ2-3 and V is TRBV20-1; D not certain. The CDR3 contains 11 residues. Germline assignment: CDR1 DFQATT and CDR2 SNEGSKA (reference sequence). Trimming cost V 4 bases and J 2 bases, with 4 bases left between them.

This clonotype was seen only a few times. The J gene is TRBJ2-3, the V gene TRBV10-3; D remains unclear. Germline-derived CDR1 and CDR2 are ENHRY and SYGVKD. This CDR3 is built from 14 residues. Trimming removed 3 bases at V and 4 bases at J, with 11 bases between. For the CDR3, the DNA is TGTGCCATCAGTGAAAAAAAGGGCGCAGATACGCAGTATTTT. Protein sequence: CAISEKKGADTQYF.

DNA of the CDR3: TGTGCCAGCAGCTCCCAACCGGGGGTGAGCACTGAAGCTTTCTTT. This sequence encodes CASSSQPGVSTEAFF. This rearrangement joins TRBV7-9 to TRBJ1-1, with D perhaps matching TRBD1 (5 bases). The CDR3 is made up of 15 amino acids. The ends were cut back, 4 bases at V and 4 bases at J, with 16 bases in the middle. Germline CDR1 is SEHNR and CDR2 is FQNEAQ (reference sequence).

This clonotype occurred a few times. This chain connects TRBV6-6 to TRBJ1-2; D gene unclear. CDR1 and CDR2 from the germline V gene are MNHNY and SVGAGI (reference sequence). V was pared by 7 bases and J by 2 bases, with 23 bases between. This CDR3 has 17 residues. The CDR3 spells CASTRVPWAANNYGYTF. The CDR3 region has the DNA TGTGCCAGCACCAGAGTACCCTGGGCAGCTAACAACTATGGCTACACCTTC.

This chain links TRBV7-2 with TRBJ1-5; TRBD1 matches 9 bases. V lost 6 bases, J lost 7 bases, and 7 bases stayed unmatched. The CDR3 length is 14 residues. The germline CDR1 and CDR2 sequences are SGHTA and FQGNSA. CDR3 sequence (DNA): TGTGCCAGCAGTCACAGGGGGCGCGAGCAGCCCCAGCATTTT. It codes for CASSHRGREQPQHF.

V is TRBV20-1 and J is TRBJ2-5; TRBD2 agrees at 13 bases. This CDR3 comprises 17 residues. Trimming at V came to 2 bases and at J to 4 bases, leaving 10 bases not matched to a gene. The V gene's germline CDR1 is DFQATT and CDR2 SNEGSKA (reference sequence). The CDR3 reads CSARSLWTSGSLETQYF. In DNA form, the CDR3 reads TGCAGTGCTAGATCTCTCTGGACTAGCGGGAGTTTAGAGACCCAGTACTTC.

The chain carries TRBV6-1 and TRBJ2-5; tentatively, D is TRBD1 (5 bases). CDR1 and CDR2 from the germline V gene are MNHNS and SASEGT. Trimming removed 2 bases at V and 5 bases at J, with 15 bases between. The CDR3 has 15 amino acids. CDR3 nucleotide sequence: TGTGCCAGCAGTGAAAGAAACAGGCGCGACGAGACCCAGTACTTC. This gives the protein CASSERNRRDETQYF.

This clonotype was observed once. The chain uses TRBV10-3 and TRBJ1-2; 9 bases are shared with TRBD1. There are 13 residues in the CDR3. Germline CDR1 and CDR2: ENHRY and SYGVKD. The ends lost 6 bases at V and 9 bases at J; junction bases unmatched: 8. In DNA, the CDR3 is TGTGCCATCAGCCGGGACAGGGAATATTGCTACACCTTC. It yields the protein CAISRDREYCYTF.

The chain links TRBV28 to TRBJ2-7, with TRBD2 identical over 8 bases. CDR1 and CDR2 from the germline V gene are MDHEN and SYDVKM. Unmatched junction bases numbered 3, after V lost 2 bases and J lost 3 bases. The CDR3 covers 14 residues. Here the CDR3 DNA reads TGTGCCAGCAGTTTAATAGCGGGGCTCTACGAGCAGTACTTC. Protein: CASSLIAGLYEQYF. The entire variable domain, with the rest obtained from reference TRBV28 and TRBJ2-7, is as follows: DVKVTQSSRYLVKRTGEKVFLECVQDMDHENMFWYRQDPGLGLRLIYFSYDVKMKEKGDIPEGYSVSREKKERFSLILESASTNQTSMYLCASSLIAGLYEQYFGPGTRLTVT.